This TCR beta chain was observed in a study of T cells after yellow fever vaccination. In the study overall: Preparation used SMART-Seq v4 Ultra Low Input for the low-cell-number fractions. Overall study results and limits: Post-booster repertoires contained most primary-vaccination clones again (roughly 97% CD4, 85% to 90% CD8). Just a small share of clonotypes turned up in the CD4 compartment as well as the CD8 compartment.

The V gene's germline CDR1 is SGHTA and CDR2 FQGNSA. With 1 base removed from V and 7 bases from J, the gap between germline ends came to 6 bases. The CDR3 is 12 residues long. This clonotype has a handful of counts. Its antigen is unknown. Using its own MiXCR run on the 5' RACE reads, TCRdb lists one record per CDR3 protein. Of a few hundred thousand distinct CDR3 sequences in the sample, about 4% are singletons; the top ten hold roughly 26%. The chain combines TRBV7-2 with TRBJ2-3; D gene unclear. The specimen was PBMCs, collected 5 days after the yellow fever booster vaccination. This TCR derives from a man between 18 and 29 years old who received the YFV17D yellow fever vaccine. CDR3 DNA sequence: TGTGCCAGCAGCTTAGGGTCGAATACGCAGTATTTT. Its protein is CASSLGSNTQYF.